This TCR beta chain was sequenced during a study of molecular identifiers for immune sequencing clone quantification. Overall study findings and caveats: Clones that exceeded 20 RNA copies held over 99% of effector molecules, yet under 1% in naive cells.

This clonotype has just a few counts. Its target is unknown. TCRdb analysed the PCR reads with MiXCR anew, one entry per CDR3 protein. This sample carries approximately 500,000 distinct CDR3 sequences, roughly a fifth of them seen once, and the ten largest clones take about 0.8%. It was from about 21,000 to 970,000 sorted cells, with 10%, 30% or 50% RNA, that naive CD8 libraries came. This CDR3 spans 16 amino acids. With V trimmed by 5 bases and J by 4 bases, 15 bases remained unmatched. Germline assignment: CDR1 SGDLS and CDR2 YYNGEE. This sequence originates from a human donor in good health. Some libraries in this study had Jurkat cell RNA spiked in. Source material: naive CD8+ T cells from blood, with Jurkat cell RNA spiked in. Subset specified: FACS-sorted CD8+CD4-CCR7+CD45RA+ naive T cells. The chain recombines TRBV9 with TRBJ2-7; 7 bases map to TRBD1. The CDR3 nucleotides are TGTGCCAGCAGTGGATTTGTGACAGGGCCCGCATACGAGCAGTACTTC. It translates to CASSGFVTGPAYEQYF.